This TCR beta chain derives from a study of cytomegalovirus exposure and HLA in healthy donors. Study outcomes and limitations: In an earlier analysis, about 87% or about 30%: the productive usage of most TCR beta V segments.

The PCR was carried out with 60 Vbeta primers and 13 Jbeta primers. TCRdb keeps only in-frame clones here, not all; method: immunoSEQ multiplex PCR. The sample includes 65,000 to 75,000 clones, 65% to 70% seen only once; the top ten take around 2%. Remarks on this clone: The antigen is not known.

The sequenced sample consisted of PBMCs. The receptor was isolated from a woman in her twenties or thirties in good health and CMV-seronegative.

CDR3 in DNA: TGTGCCAGCAGCGTAGGATTGGGACAGAGCTCCTACGAGCAGTACTTC. It codes for CASSVGLGQSSYEQYF. V and J are TRBV9 and TRBJ2-7; 7 nucleotides align to TRBD1. This CDR3 comprises 16 residues. Trimming cost V 0 bases and J 0 bases; bases outside gene matches: 6. Germline V gene lookup returns CDR1 SGDLS and CDR2 YYNGEE.